These T cell receptor beta chains were read from a single sample in a study of blood T cell repertoires in COVID-19. Using immunoSEQ multiplex PCR, the repertoire was profiled, and TCRdb retains in-frame clones only, with some absent. This table has over 150,000 clones, around 80% appearing once. Specimen: peripheral blood. The receptors derive from a woman in her 70s who had recovered from COVID-19. Both conserved end residues are trimmed from each CDR3. Each record gives: clone size, V gene, CDR3 protein. Not all rows give a size; the values are once, few, many and, for expanded clones, a class.

clone_size: .
v_call: TRBV30
cdr3_aa: AWTRGTVETQY

clone_size: .
v_call: TRBV6-5
cdr3_aa: ASSYSPSSYNSPLH

clone_size: .
v_call: TRBV2
cdr3_aa: ASTRQGREGELF

clone_size: .
v_call: TRBV5-4
cdr3_aa: ASTPRTALLYGYT

clone_size: .
v_call: TRBV29-1
cdr3_aa: SVYQPSGTGPYEQY

clone_size: few
v_call: TRBV5-1
cdr3_aa: ASSLQLAGASYEQY

clone_size: .
v_call: TRBV18
cdr3_aa: ASSRTRKSPGSGNDWLTEAF

clone_size: .
v_call: TRBV28
cdr3_aa: ASSTHKYRGTQRVQH

clone_size: .
v_call: TRBV6-5
cdr3_aa: AAIWDRGLGNTIY

clone_size: .
v_call: TRBV18
cdr3_aa: ASSPFGQGVEKLF

clone_size: .
v_call: TRBV18
cdr3_aa: ASSPYPGQGSYEQY

clone_size: few
v_call: TRBV5-1
cdr3_aa: ASSPGLAGFEQY

clone_size: .
v_call: TRBV5-1
cdr3_aa: ASSSSPGVGNTIY

clone_size: few
v_call: TRBV12-3/TRBV12-4
cdr3_aa: ASSLSTDTQY

clone_size: once
v_call: TRBV5-1
cdr3_aa: ASSLAEAGGYEQY

clone_size: few
v_call: TRBV6-5
cdr3_aa: ASTQQDTHTEAF

clone_size: .
v_call: TRBV19
cdr3_aa: ASSIPSSGGDQETQY

clone_size: .
v_call: TRBV7-9
cdr3_aa: ATGTSGLDTQY

clone_size: .
v_call: TRBV7-9
cdr3_aa: ASSPRTGAGNIQY

clone_size: .
v_call: TRBV4-1
cdr3_aa: ASSQDPGLAGGWSSYEQY

clone_size: .
v_call: TRBV18
cdr3_aa: ASSPLTGGEQY

clone_size: .
v_call: TRBV2
cdr3_aa: ASSELRFNYGYT

clone_size: .
v_call: TRBV2
cdr3_aa: ASSRGGAEAF

clone_size: .
v_call: TRBV7-9
cdr3_aa: ASSAWDRVGAEAF

clone_size: .
v_call: TRBV7-2
cdr3_aa: ASSLESQVHGYT

clone_size: .
v_call: TRBV5-1
cdr3_aa: ASSLGSGRAYEQY

clone_size: few
v_call: TRBV10-3
cdr3_aa: AISGGGDKLYNEQF

clone_size: .
v_call: TRBV7-8
cdr3_aa: ASSLVGQGANNEQF

clone_size: .
v_call: TRBV28
cdr3_aa: ASTSRAGTGGGGYT

clone_size: .
v_call: TRBV18
cdr3_aa: ASSPQLMDRGTEKLF

clone_size: few
v_call: TRBV19
cdr3_aa: ASSIQGSPKQY

clone_size: .
v_call: TRBV5-6
cdr3_aa: ASSLGVGSSYEQY

clone_size: few
v_call: TRBV9
cdr3_aa: ASNRNQGTGPYEQY

clone_size: once
v_call: TRBV5-1
cdr3_aa: ASSFAVNQPQH

clone_size: once
v_call: TRBV3-1/TRBV3-2
cdr3_aa: ASSPWGGLNEQF

clone_size: .
v_call: TRBV28
cdr3_aa: ASSFGGTEAF

clone_size: .
v_call: TRBV18
cdr3_aa: ASSLDSNTEAF

clone_size: few
v_call: TRBV7-3
cdr3_aa: ASSLRGDAEQF

clone_size: .
v_call: TRBV6-5
cdr3_aa: ASRTGPGGEQY

clone_size: .
v_call: TRBV11-1
cdr3_aa: ASSLSPDMKT

clone_size: .
v_call: TRBV7-3
cdr3_aa: ASSTTTGTGVFITQY

clone_size: .
v_call: TRBV7-2
cdr3_aa: ATTGQGVWETQY

clone_size: .
v_call: TRBV28
cdr3_aa: ASTLGGPVADQPQH

clone_size: .
v_call: TRBV5-4
cdr3_aa: ASSLDRSQPQH

clone_size: few
v_call: TRBV19
cdr3_aa: ASTSRTSGATSYNEQF

clone_size: .
v_call: TRBV19
cdr3_aa: ASTRGVLNQPQH

clone_size: .
v_call: TRBV6-5
cdr3_aa: ASSPRRGPWETQY

clone_size: .
v_call: TRBV5-1
cdr3_aa: ASSGSGSGANVLT

clone_size: .
v_call: TRBV6-5
cdr3_aa: ASSYRAVRVGEKLF

clone_size: .
v_call: TRBV11-2
cdr3_aa: ASSPGTGAPQY

clone_size: .
v_call: TRBV2
cdr3_aa: ASSADRVYGYT